These T cell receptor beta chains were read from a single sample in a study of Graves' ophthalmopathy and Graves' hyperthyroidism. A single record per CDR3 protein comes from TCRdb applying MiXCR to the multiplex PCR reads. This sample has about 340,000 distinct CDR3 sequences, with roughly 16% found just once. The sequenced sample consisted of peripheral blood. Receptors originate from an adult man with Graves' ophthalmopathy. Each CDR3 is given with its conserved first and last residue. The order of the fields is clone size, V gene, J gene, D gene, CDR3 DNA, CDR3 protein. The D gene is left open where the match is weak. Expanded clones get a size class; other rows say once, few or many, or leave the size out.

many,TRBV10-3,TRBJ2-5,NA,TGTGCCATCAGTGTTGACAGCCAAGAGACCCAGTACTTC,CAISVDSQETQYF
NA,TRBV20-1,TRBJ2-7,TRBD2,TGCAGTGCGATGGATCCCGGGACTAGCGCCTACGAGCAGTACTTC,CSAMDPGTSAYEQYF
once,TRBV6-2/TRBV6-3,TRBJ2-7,TRBD2,TGTGCCAGCAAATTTACTAGCGGGAGCTACGAGCAGTACTTC,CASKFTSGSYEQYF
many,TRBV11-2,TRBJ2-5,NA,TGTGCCAGCAGCCTCGGTCTGGGACATCGACATTGGGAGACCCAGTACTTC,CASSLGLGHRHWETQYF
NA,TRBV6-1,TRBJ2-2,NA,TGTGCCAGCAGTGAAAGGATCATACGAAACACCGGGGAGCTGTCTTTT,CASSERIIRNTGELSF
many,TRBV6-1,TRBJ2-7,TRBD1,TGTGCCAGCAGTGCCAACTTTATCCGGGACAGGGCCTACTACGAGCAGTACTTC,CASSANFIRDRAYYEQYF
many,TRBV7-2,TRBJ1-2,NA,TGTGCCAGCAGTATCAGCGGTATTAACTATGGCTACACCTTC,CASSISGINYGYTF
many,TRBV20-1,TRBJ2-7,NA,TGCAGTGCTAGCGGGGTGGCCCCTGGGCAGTACTTC,CSASGVAPGQYF
many,TRBV6-5,TRBJ2-7,TRBD1,TGTGCCAGCAGGACCCCCACCGGGACAGGGGTCTACGAGCAGTACTTC,CASRTPTGTGVYEQYF
many,TRBV5-1,TRBJ1-1,NA,TGCGCCAGCAGCTTGGGAGGGACGGGGAACACTGAAGCTTTCTTT,CASSLGGTGNTEAFF
NA,TRBV2,TRBJ2-7,NA,TGTGCCAGCAGTGAGAGTGGAGACAGGCGCGCGTGGGAGCAGTACTTC,CASSESGDRRAWEQYF